This TCR beta chain was sequenced in a study of blood T cells in healthy people across ages. The CDR3 is made up of 16 amino acids. In germline, CDR1 is MNHEY, CDR2 SVGEGT. The V end lost 3 bases, the J end lost 2 bases, and 17 bases lay between the germline ends. Each sample used at least 6.5 million PBMCs. Samples each yielded at least 5 micrograms of total RNA. For the second PCR, which ran for about 7 to 11 cycles, a sample-barcoded 5' primer and a J-beta primer mix were used. Each single sample gave us at least 2.5 million CDR3-containing paired-end reads. TCRdb reprocessed the 5' RACE reads via MiXCR and lists one record per CDR3 protein. Of 550,000 to 600,000 distinct CDR3 sequences in the sample, 40% to 50% are singletons; the top ten hold about 26%. This clonotype occurred a few times.

The source material was blood. V and J are TRBV6-2 or TRBV6-3 and TRBJ2-7, with D perhaps TRBD1 (5 bases). The source is a man older than 75 in good health. The CDR3 here is CASSYGTGLGTYEQYF. CDR3 coding DNA: TGTGCCAGCAGTTATGGAACAGGCCTCGGTACCTACGAGCAGTACTTC.